This TCR beta chain was identified during a study of CD8+ T cells in alopecia areata. Turning to the study itself: For the treated group, dosing was oral tofacitinib at 5 to 10 mg twice daily.

Punch biopsies of lesional scalp, plus peripheral blood, were taken from alopecia areata patients. This CDR3 contains 15 residues. With 0 bases removed from V and 0 bases from J, the gap between germline ends came to 9 bases. Per the germline V gene, CDR1 is MNHEY and CDR2 is SVGAGI. Extraction and reverse transcription of RNA yielded cDNA as the sequencing template. Some clones are missing from TCRdb's copy, which holds only in-frame ones; the method was immunoSEQ multiplex PCR. The table shows 100,000 to 150,000 clones, with less than 45% occurring only once. Turning to this clone: Its cognate antigen is unknown.

Study outcomes and limitations: Shared TCR sequences were less clear between patients than in mice, possibly partly from HLA diversity. Normal skin contains resident alphabeta T cells, and these are also sequenced in scalp samples.

V gene TRBV6-5 combines with J gene TRBJ2-7; D ambiguous. The source material was CD4+ T cells sorted from blood. This clonotype was sampled from a human donor with alopecia areata. CDR3 in amino acids: CASSYSVYNSYEQYF. As DNA, the CDR3 is TGTGCCAGCAGTTACTCGGTTTATAACTCCTACGAGCAGTACTTC.